The next 21 T cell receptor beta chains were all read from a single sample in a study of CD8+ T cells in alopecia areata. RNA was extracted and reverse transcribed into cDNA as the sequencing template. Produced via immunoSEQ multiplex PCR; TCRdb's table is partial and in-frame only. The sample has approximately 190,000 clones, nearly 60% seen once. Treatment reported: oral pan-JAK inhibitor, 5-10 mg twice daily. The sample here was CD4+ T cells sorted from blood, taken at week 24, from a patient treated with tofacitinib. All receptors come from a human donor with alopecia areata.

This clone was seen once. At the DNA level, this CDR3 is encoded by other sequences in the same sample as well. The chain combines TRBV7-2 with TRBJ2-6; D is undetermined. V shed 5 bases and J shed 0 bases, with 5 bases lying between them. The CDR3 totals 14 residues. CDR1 and CDR2 (germline): SGHTA, FQGNSA. The CDR3 sequence: CASSRNSGANVLTF. Written as DNA, the CDR3 is TGTGCCAGCAGCCGGAACTCTGGGGCCAACGTCCTGACTTTC.

The J gene is TRBJ1-6, the V gene TRBV5-6; possible D gene TRBD1, 6 bases. The CDR3 has 16 residues. V was clipped by 0 bases and J by 7 bases, with 14 bases between them. CDR1 is SGHDT and CDR2 is YYEEEE in the germline V gene. The CDR3 DNA reads as TGTGCCAGCAGCTTGGATTTGGCAGGGGTGAATTCACCCCTCCACTTT. This gives the protein CASSLDLAGVNSPLHF.

The chain couples TRBV4-2 to TRBJ2-7; D call uncertain. CDR3 length: 16 amino acids. Trimming shortened V by 1 base and J by 3 bases, and 16 bases separated the two germline ends. CDR1 and CDR2 from the germline V gene are LGHNA and YNFKEQ. Here the CDR3 reads CASSQVGASRNYEQYF. CDR3 DNA: TGTGCCAGCAGCCAAGTTGGTGCGTCTAGAAACTACGAGCAGTACTTC.

The CDR3 coding sequence is TGCGCCAGCAGCTTGGTTACAGGGACGATCTCTGGGGCCAACGTCCTGACTTTC. Its protein product is CASSLVTGTISGANVLTF. This chain links TRBV5-1 with TRBJ2-6, with D perhaps matching TRBD1 (6 bases). V was pared by 0 bases and J by 0 bases, with 13 bases between. This CDR3 is 18 amino acids long. From germline, CDR1 is SGHRS and CDR2 YFSETQ.

A few counts support this clone. The rearrangement uses TRBV10-3 and TRBJ1-5, with TRBD1 as a possible D gene (6 bases). V lost 9 bases and J lost 5, with 11 bases in between. This CDR3 comprises 12 residues. Germline CDR1 is ENHRY and CDR2 is SYGVKD. CDR3: CAIGQPDQPQHF. The CDR3 bases are TGTGCCATAGGACAGCCTGATCAGCCCCAGCATTTT.

This chain uses TRBV4-1 with TRBJ1-5, with D possibly matching TRBD1 (5 bases). CDR3 size: 15 residues. Germline-derived CDR1 and CDR2 are MGHRA and YSYEKL. Trimming left V 6 bases short and J 4 bases short, with 16 bases between. CDR3 in amino acids: CASRHVGGRNQPQHF. In DNA, the CDR3 is TGCGCCAGCAGACATGTGGGGGGAAGGAATCAGCCCCAGCATTTT.

This chain links TRBV9 with TRBJ2-7; 8 bases align to TRBD1. This CDR3 has 16 residues. V trimming: 4 bases; J trimming: 5 bases; junction bases outside the gene matches: 14. Per germline, CDR1 SGDLS and CDR2 YYNGEE. The CDR3 spells CASSPRPDREGDEQYF. CDR3 DNA sequence: TGTGCCAGCAGCCCGAGGCCGGACAGGGAAGGGGACGAGCAGTACTTC.

The chain links TRBV25-1 to TRBJ1-3; D is unresolved. The V gene lost 4 bases and the J gene lost 2 bases, with 9 bases spanning the gap. The germline gives CDR1 MGHDK, CDR2 SYGVNS. The CDR3 covers 14 residues. The CDR3 nucleotides are TGTGCCAGCAGTGGAGTATCCCCTGGAAACACCATATATTTT. Translating it yields CASSGVSPGNTIYF.

The gene calls are TRBV6-5 and TRBJ2-4; 7 nucleotides line up with TRBD1. J lost 9 bases, V lost 5 bases, and 7 bases had no gene match. CDR3 size: 13 residues. CDR1 is MNHEY, CDR2 SVGAGI, per germline. CDR3 DNA sequence: TGTGCCAGCAGTCAGACAGGGTTGGGCATTCAGTACTTC. It encodes CASSQTGLGIQYF.

The chain joins TRBV5-1 to TRBJ2-4; the D gene is possibly TRBD2 (6 bases). Trimming cost V 4 bases and J 0 bases, with 8 bases left between them. The CDR3 has 14 amino acids. Germline lookup yields CDR1 SGHRS and CDR2 YFSETQ. CDR3 sequence (DNA): TGCGCCAGCAGCAAGGGACTAGCCAAAAACATTCAGTACTTC. It codes for CASSKGLAKNIQYF.

The V call is TRBV4-1, the J call TRBJ2-6; TRBD1 might be the D (5 bases). The length of the CDR3 is 16 residues. CDR1 and CDR2 (germline): MGHRA, YSYEKL. V dropped 4 bases and J dropped 7 bases, with 17 bases sitting between them. The CDR3 spells CASSLTIGAGANVLTF. Written as DNA, the CDR3 is TGCGCCAGCAGCCTAACTATTGGGGCCGGAGCCAACGTCCTGACTTTC.

The gene calls are TRBV4-3 and TRBJ2-7; tentatively, D is TRBD1 (7 bases). In germline, CDR1 is LGHNA, CDR2 YSLEER. The V gene lost 0 bases and the J gene lost 7 bases, with 10 bases spanning the gap. The CDR3 runs 13 residues. The CDR3 region is CASSQDRGEEQYF. For the CDR3, the DNA is TGCGCCAGCAGCCAAGACAGGGGGGAAGAGCAGTACTTC.

The V gene is TRBV7-9, the J gene TRBJ2-2, with a possible D match to TRBD1 (6 bases). The germline gives CDR1 SEHNR, CDR2 FQNEAQ (reference sequence). The V and J ends lost 5 bases and 4 bases respectively, with 14 bases between them. CDR3 length equals 15 residues. The CDR3 sequence is CASSPGVVGTGELFF. The DNA of the CDR3 is TGTGCCAGCAGCCCAGGGGTCGTGGGCACCGGGGAGCTGTTTTTT. The full variable domain, rest sourced from reference TRBV7-9 and TRBJ2-2, is DTGVSQNPRHKITKRGQNVTFRCDPISEHNRLYWYRQTLGQGPEFLTYFQNEAQLEKSRLLSDRFSAERPKGSFSTLEIQRTEQGDSAMYLCASSPGVVGTGELFFGEGSRLTVL.

This sequence joins TRBV7-2 and TRBJ2-6, with 11 bases identical to TRBD1. The CDR3 loop spans 18 amino acids. V trimming: 3 bases; J trimming: 4 bases; junction bases outside the gene matches: 8. In germline, CDR1 is SGHTA, CDR2 FQGNSA. The CDR3 DNA reads TGTGCCAGCAGCTTTACCGGGACAGGGGGGGCCGGGGCCAACGTCCTGACTTTC. The encoded protein is CASSFTGTGGAGANVLTF.

This clone appeared a few times. V gene TRBV29-1 combines with J gene TRBJ2-5; D may be TRBD1 (6 bases). Germline V gives CDR1 SQVTM, CDR2 ANQGSEA. CDR3 length: 14 amino acids. V was cut by 5 bases and J by 2 bases, with 15 bases left in between. Written as DNA, the CDR3 is TGCAGCGTTACGGACAGATTACTTCAAGAGACCCAGTACTTC. Translation gives CSVTDRLLQETQYF.

The gene calls are TRBV11-1 and TRBJ2-3; D gene uncertain. V dropped 9 bases and J dropped 6 bases, with 4 bases sitting between them. The germline V gene encodes CDR1 SGHAT and CDR2 FQDESV (reference sequence). This CDR3 region has 9 residues. In nucleotides, the CDR3 is TGTGCCAGTGGGGATACGCAGTATTTT. It specifies CASGDTQYF.

The gene calls are TRBV30 and TRBJ1-5; D is uncertain. Germline lookup yields CDR1 GTSNPN and CDR2 SVGIG (reference sequence). The CDR3 loop spans 16 amino acids. With 2 bases removed from V and 1 base from J, the gap between germline ends came to 15 bases. Here the CDR3 reads CAWSLKAGRSNQPQHF. The CDR3 DNA reads as TGTGCCTGGAGTTTAAAGGCTGGTCGGAGCAATCAGCCCCAGCATTTT.

The gene calls are TRBV6-6 and TRBJ1-2, with a possible D match to TRBD1 (5 bases). Trimming cost V 0 bases and J 4 bases, with 12 bases left between them. Germline CDR1 reads MNHNY; CDR2 reads SVGAGI (reference sequence). CDR3 length: 15 amino acids. The CDR3 nucleotides are TGTGCCAGCAGTTACTCGACTGCTACAGGCTATGGCTACACCTTC. Translated: CASSYSTATGYGYTF.

The rearrangement uses TRBV25-1 and TRBJ1-6, with D possibly matching TRBD1 (6 bases). The CDR3 extends over 15 amino acids. Trimming pared 1 base from V and 9 bases from J, leaving 13 bases between. Germline loops: CDR1 MGHDK, CDR2 SYGVNS. CDR3 nucleotides: TGTGCCAGCAGTGAATCGGTCAGGGGTGGTTCACCCCTCCACTTT. Translated: CASSESVRGGSPLHF.

The CDR3 coding sequence is TGCGCCAGCAGCCAAGTTCGGGGCAGCTACACCTTC. It codes for CASSQVRGSYTF. This chain links TRBV4-1 with TRBJ1-2; perhaps TRBD1 as D (5 bases). CDR1 MGHRA and CDR2 YSYEKL come from the germline V gene. V shed 1 base and J shed 9 bases, with 9 bases lying between them. CDR3 size: 12 residues.

This rearrangement joins TRBV11-2 to TRBJ2-2; 10 bases are a match to TRBD2. Germline trimming cut 2 bases from V and 6 bases from J; bases unmatched to any gene: 3. The CDR3 is 15 residues long. The germline V gene has CDR1 SGHAT and CDR2 FQNNGV. The DNA for the CDR3 is TGTGCCAGCAGCTTATTAGCGGGAGGAGCCGGGGAGCTGTTTTTT. It specifies CASSLLAGGAGELFF.